The clone carrying this TCR beta chain was observed a single time. The antigen remains undetermined. Germline CDR1 is SNHLY and CDR2 is FYNNEI. CDR3 length: 14 residues. Deletions cut 3 bases from V and 6 bases from J, with 14 bases between. These data come from a study of cytomegalovirus exposure and HLA in healthy donors. Study-wide results and limits: Overall, around 150 TCR beta chains were annotated as cytomegalovirus-associated. Most observed TCR sequences were rare, whereas some public TCRs were detected in many donors. Presence/absence analyses assumed roughly uniform sequencing depth across donors. There were a few CMV-associated chains whose specificity for CMV antigens was confirmed in vitro.

Researchers ran the PCR with 60 Vbeta and 13 Jbeta primers. The data were produced by immunoSEQ multiplex PCR, yet TCRdb's version contains in-frame clones alone and is incomplete. The table has hundreds of thousands of clones, roughly 84% seen once; the top ten hold roughly 0.7%. This receptor was taken from a boy aged 2 to 10 in good health and CMV-seronegative. V is TRBV2 and J is TRBJ1-1; D ambiguous. Sequenced material: PBMCs. The CDR3 protein is CASSDRQIRAEAFF. As DNA, the CDR3 is TGTGCCAGCAGTGATAGGCAGATTCGGGCTGAAGCTTTCTTT. Complete variable domain (other parts from reference TRBV2 and TRBJ1-1): EPEVTQTPSHQVTQMGQEVILRCVPISNHLYFYWYRQILGQKVEFLVSFYNNEISEKSEIFDDQFSVERPDGSNFTLKIRSTKLEDSAMYFCASSDRQIRAEAFFGQGTRLTVV.